These T cell receptor beta chains were read from a single sample in a study of cytomegalovirus exposure and HLA in healthy donors. Profiled with immunoSEQ multiplex PCR; TCRdb holds only in-frame clones, not every one. The sample records over 120,000 clones, 65% to 80% being singletons. The sample taken for sequencing was PBMCs. The receptor source for this set is a male donor in good health and CMV-seronegative. Both conserved end residues are part of each CDR3. The order of the fields is clone size, J gene, D gene, V gene, CDR3 protein, CDR3 DNA. D genes are given only for firm matches. The size entry is marked missing in some rows and otherwise reads once, few, many or a size class.

clone_size: .
j_call: TRBJ1-5
d_call: TRBD1
v_call: TRBV6-5
cdr3_aa: CASSLTGLQPQHF
cdr3_nt: TGTGCCAGCAGTTTGACAGGGCTTCAGCCCCAGCATTTT

clone_size: .
j_call: TRBJ2-6
d_call: .
v_call: TRBV4-3
cdr3_aa: CASMSGANGLTF
cdr3_nt: TGCGCCAGCATGTCTGGGGCCAACGGCCTGACTTTC

clone_size: few
j_call: TRBJ2-5
d_call: .
v_call: TRBV10-2
cdr3_aa: CASSEWGPGETQYF
cdr3_nt: TGCGCCAGCAGTGAGTGGGGTCCGGGGGAGACCCAGTACTTC

clone_size: once
j_call: TRBJ2-7
d_call: .
v_call: TRBV6-1
cdr3_aa: CASKSVTGLYEQYF
cdr3_nt: TGTGCCAGCAAAAGCGTAACAGGGCTGTACGAGCAGTACTTC

clone_size: .
j_call: TRBJ2-2
d_call: .
v_call: TRBV7-6
cdr3_aa: CASSLDYSTNTGELFF
cdr3_nt: TGTGCCAGCAGCTTAGATTACAGCACGAACACCGGGGAGCTGTTTTTT

clone_size: .
j_call: TRBJ1-4
d_call: .
v_call: TRBV7-9
cdr3_aa: CASSPVTQGIRPNEKLFF
cdr3_nt: TGTGCCAGCAGCCCAGTTACACAGGGTATACGGCCTAATGAAAAACTGTTTTTT

clone_size: once
j_call: TRBJ2-7
d_call: .
v_call: TRBV5-1
cdr3_aa: CASSWGGGYYEQYF
cdr3_nt: TGCGCCAGCAGCTGGGGAGGAGGTTACTACGAGCAGTACTTC

clone_size: .
j_call: TRBJ2-1
d_call: .
v_call: TRBV5-1
cdr3_aa: CASSLRGNPEQFF
cdr3_nt: TGCGCCAGCAGCTTGCGGGGGAACCCTGAGCAGTTCTTC

clone_size: .
j_call: TRBJ2-7
d_call: .
v_call: TRBV19
cdr3_aa: CASSPREGVVGYEQYF
cdr3_nt: TGTGCCAGTAGTCCACGCGAAGGGGTGGTAGGCTACGAGCAGTACTTC

clone_size: .
j_call: TRBJ2-1
d_call: .
v_call: TRBV19
cdr3_aa: CASSIRGYNEQFF
cdr3_nt: TGTGCCAGTAGTATACGCGGATACAATGAGCAGTTCTTC

clone_size: .
j_call: TRBJ1-5
d_call: TRBD1
v_call: TRBV6-5
cdr3_aa: CASSYSGTGNQPQHF
cdr3_nt: TGTGCCAGCAGTTACTCGGGGACAGGGAATCAGCCCCAGCATTTT

clone_size: few
j_call: TRBJ2-7
d_call: TRBD2
v_call: TRBV19
cdr3_aa: CASSIGTGGQYF
cdr3_nt: TGTGCCAGTAGTATAGGAACGGGGGGTCAGTACTTC

clone_size: .
j_call: TRBJ1-5
d_call: .
v_call: TRBV2
cdr3_aa: CAVRWRVNQPQHF
cdr3_nt: TGTGCCGTACGCTGGAGGGTAAATCAGCCCCAGCATTTT

clone_size: .
j_call: TRBJ2-1
d_call: TRBD1
v_call: TRBV29-1
cdr3_aa: CSVAYRDRGLGGNEQFF
cdr3_nt: TGCAGCGTTGCTTACCGGGACAGGGGGCTTGGAGGGAATGAGCAGTTCTTC

clone_size: .
j_call: TRBJ2-1
d_call: .
v_call: TRBV6-5
cdr3_aa: CASRRREAEQFF
cdr3_nt: TGTGCCAGCAGGCGGCGAGAGGCTGAGCAGTTCTTC

clone_size: few
j_call: TRBJ1-1
d_call: .
v_call: TRBV6-5
cdr3_aa: CASTPPAGGGTEAFF
cdr3_nt: TGTGCCAGCACCCCCCCGGCCGGGGGAGGTACTGAAGCTTTCTTT

clone_size: .
j_call: TRBJ2-5
d_call: TRBD2
v_call: TRBV7-3
cdr3_aa: CASSPIAGGRETQYF
cdr3_nt: TGTGCCAGCAGCCCCATAGCGGGGGGGCGGGAGACCCAGTACTTC

clone_size: .
j_call: TRBJ2-7
d_call: TRBD1
v_call: TRBV6-5
cdr3_aa: CASSPGTGAPYEQYF
cdr3_nt: TGTGCCAGCAGTCCCGGGACAGGGGCCCCCTACGAGCAGTACTTC

clone_size: .
j_call: TRBJ2-3
d_call: .
v_call: TRBV29-1
cdr3_aa: CSVVAGRTDTQYF
cdr3_nt: TGCAGCGTTGTGGCGGGCCGCACAGATACGCAGTATTTT

clone_size: few
j_call: TRBJ2-3
d_call: .
v_call: TRBV5-1
cdr3_aa: CASSRQALGGVTDTQYF
cdr3_nt: TGCGCCAGCAGCCGGCAGGCCCTAGGGGGGGTCACAGATACGCAGTATTTT

clone_size: .
j_call: TRBJ1-1
d_call: .
v_call: TRBV2
cdr3_aa: CASSEGTLNTEAFF
cdr3_nt: TGTGCCAGCAGTGAAGGGACACTGAACACTGAAGCTTTCTTT

clone_size: .
j_call: TRBJ1-2
d_call: .
v_call: TRBV5-1
cdr3_aa: CASSWAAVKEDGGYTF
cdr3_nt: TGCGCCAGCAGCTGGGCGGCAGTTAAGGAGGACGGAGGCTACACCTTC

clone_size: once
j_call: TRBJ1-5
d_call: .
v_call: TRBV27
cdr3_aa: CASRKDSLGGNQPQHF
cdr3_nt: TGTGCCAGCAGGAAGGACAGCTTAGGAGGCAATCAGCCCCAGCATTTT

clone_size: .
j_call: TRBJ2-7
d_call: .
v_call: TRBV4-2
cdr3_aa: CASSQTGSPDEQYF
cdr3_nt: TGTGCCAGCAGCCAAACAGGATCGCCGGACGAGCAGTACTTC

clone_size: once
j_call: TRBJ1-1
d_call: TRBD1
v_call: TRBV10-2
cdr3_aa: CASMTGRGGTEAFF
cdr3_nt: TGCGCCAGCATGACAGGGAGAGGGGGAACTGAAGCTTTCTTT

clone_size: .
j_call: TRBJ2-2
d_call: TRBD2
v_call: TRBV5-1
cdr3_aa: CASRPTSGDESGELFF
cdr3_nt: TGCGCCAGCAGACCGACTAGCGGGGATGAATCCGGGGAGCTGTTTTTT

clone_size: .
j_call: TRBJ2-3
d_call: .
v_call: TRBV7-3
cdr3_aa: CASSLEVTSTDTQYF
cdr3_nt: TGTGCCAGCAGCTTGGAAGTGACTAGCACAGATACGCAGTATTTT

clone_size: few
j_call: TRBJ2-2
d_call: .
v_call: TRBV5-1
cdr3_aa: CASSSRGDTGELFF
cdr3_nt: TGCGCCAGCAGCTCCAGGGGGGACACCGGGGAGCTGTTTTTT